This passage covers 5 T cell receptor beta chains from one sample sequenced in a study of persistence of HIV-infected CD4 T cells. Their target antigens are unknown. Sequencing used immunoSEQ version 4 in survey mode. Produced via immunoSEQ multiplex PCR; TCRdb's table is partial and in-frame only. This sample yields 30,000 to 45,000 clones, of which 80% to 85% are seen a single time; roughly 0.97% belongs to the top ten. An overlapping HIV-1 Gag peptide pool stimulated these cells at 0.95 to 1 ug/peptide/mL. CD40L/CD69 double-negative CD45RO-high memory CD4+ T cells were collected. Sequenced material: cultured CD4+ T cells from PBMCs, taken from a patient who received antiretroviral therapy. These receptor sequences come from an adult with HIV. The donor label of this sample is uncertain.

The chain is built from TRBV7-8 and TRBJ2-1; 8 nucleotides align to TRBD2. CDR3 length: 17 residues. From germline, CDR1 is SGHVS and CDR2 FQNEAQ. With V trimmed by 0 bases and J by 4 bases, 8 bases remained unmatched. Here the CDR3 DNA reads TGTGCCAGCAGCTTAGCGCGGTTGCGGGGGGCATACAATGAGCAGTTCTTC. Translation gives CASSLARLRGAYNEQFF.

V is TRBV1 and J is TRBJ2-7. TRBV1 is deemed a pseudogene. This CDR3 spans 19 amino acids. CDR3 DNA sequence: TGCACCAGCAGCCAAGATTGGAGGGGGAGGGACAGCCCAACCTACGAGCAGTACGTC. Protein: CTSSQDWRGRDSPTYEQYV.

The chain joins TRBV19 to TRBJ1-1, with D unresolved. From germline, CDR1 is LNHDA and CDR2 SQIVND (reference sequence). Trimming removed 3 bases from V and 0 bases from J, with 11 bases in between. The CDR3 length is 15 residues. The CDR3 sequence: CASSMGGRLNTEAFF. The CDR3 DNA sequence: TGTGCCAGTAGTATGGGTGGGCGGCTGAACACTGAAGCTTTCTTT.

The CDR3 spells CATSDPGTEGGYTF. The CDR3 nucleotides read TGTGCCACCAGTGACCCCGGGACGGAAGGGGGCTACACCTTC. The rearrangement links TRBV24-1 to TRBJ1-2, with D possibly being TRBD1 (5 bases). The CDR3 is 14 amino acids. Germline values: CDR1 KGHDR, CDR2 SFDVKD. Trimming removed 4 bases at V and 8 bases at J, with 16 bases between.

This chain's CDR3 is CASSLPAGGQGWENIQYF. The CDR3 DNA reads TGTGCCAGCAGCTTACCAGCGGGGGGGCAGGGATGGGAAAACATTCAGTACTTC. This chain joins TRBV7-2 and TRBJ2-4; the match to TRBD2 covers 10 bases. Germline lookup yields CDR1 SGHTA and CDR2 FQGNSA. Trimming removed 2 bases from V and 5 bases from J; junction bases left unmatched: 12. The length of the CDR3 is 18 residues.